These T cell receptor beta chains were read from a single sample in a study of blood T cell repertoires in COVID-19. TCRdb's table, derived via immunoSEQ multiplex PCR, lists solely in-frame clones and lacks some. The sample records 110,000 to 150,000 clones, about 80% being singletons. The material sequenced was peripheral blood. These receptors originate from a human donor in a cohort sampled during active COVID-19. CDR3s include the opening cysteine and the closing phenylalanine or tryptophan. A D gene is named only where the DNA matches it firmly. Where a row states a size, it is once, few, many or the class of an expanded clone; other rows omit it.

V gene	J gene	D gene	clone size	CDR3 DNA	CDR3 protein
TRBV9	TRBJ2-1	-	-	TGTGCCAGCAGCGTAGTAGGGGGAGTGAACAATGAGCAGTTCTTC	CASSVVGGVNNEQFF
TRBV7-8	TRBJ2-5	TRBD1	-	TGTGCCAGCAGCTTAGCATGGGACAGCCCCCAAGAGACCCAGTACTTC	CASSLAWDSPQETQYF
TRBV29-1	TRBJ2-7	TRBD2	-	TGCAGCGTCCTAGCGGGGGGGAAGAACGAGCAGTACTTC	CSVLAGGKNEQYF
TRBV5-1	TRBJ2-5	-	-	TGCGCCAGCAGCTTGGCGGGGGGCAAGGTAGAGACCCAGTACTTC	CASSLAGGKVETQYF
TRBV10-1	TRBJ1-1	-	-	TGCGCCAGCCAGGCGACCGATCTCCGAGAGGCTTTCTTT	CASQATDLREAFF
TRBV29-1	TRBJ2-4	-	-	TGCAGCGTTGAAGATGGGCAGGGCCAAGCCAAAAACATTCAGTACTTC	CSVEDGQGQAKNIQYF
TRBV6-6	TRBJ2-2	-	-	TGTGCCAGCAGTCGGGGAGACTTAAACACCGGGGAGCTGTTTTTT	CASSRGDLNTGELFF
TRBV18	TRBJ1-5	-	-	TGTGCCAGCTCACCATTGCGGAGCAATCAGCCCCAGCATTTT	CASSPLRSNQPQHF
TRBV7-2	TRBJ1-1	TRBD1	-	TGTGCCAGCAGCTCTAGGACAGGGTACACTGAAGCTTTCTTT	CASSSRTGYTEAFF
TRBV2	TRBJ1-6	TRBD1	-	TGTGCCAGCCTCGGGACAGAAAATTCACCCCTCCACTTT	CASLGTENSPLHF
TRBV2	TRBJ1-6	-	few	TGTGCCAGCAGTGCTCGGACTCCTAGTAATTCACCCCTCCACTTT	CASSARTPSNSPLHF
TRBV6-5	TRBJ1-2	-	few	TGTGCCAGCAGGAGGGTGAACTATGGCTACACCTTC	CASRRVNYGYTF
TRBV6-4	TRBJ1-1	TRBD1	-	TGTGCCAGCAGCGGGGACAGGGGAGGGACTGAAGCTTTCTTT	CASSGDRGGTEAFF
TRBV30	TRBJ2-1	-	-	TGTGCCTGGAGTGTCCCCCTCTACTACAATGAGCAGTTCTTC	CAWSVPLYYNEQFF
TRBV5-4	TRBJ2-1	TRBD2	few	TGTGCCAGCAGCTTGGGGGGGGGCTCCTACAATGAGCAGTTCTTC	CASSLGGGSYNEQFF
TRBV27	TRBJ2-7	-	-	TGTGCCAGCAGTTTCCAGGGAGGTAACGAGCAGTACTTC	CASSFQGGNEQYF
TRBV15	TRBJ1-2	TRBD1	-	TGTGCCACCAGCAGAGTGGGCCAGGGGGCATGGTATGGCTACACCTTC	CATSRVGQGAWYGYTF
TRBV5-6	TRBJ1-3	-	-	TGTGCCAGCAGCCTCTGGGGGCCCGGAAACTCTGGAAACACCATATATTTT	CASSLWGPGNSGNTIYF
TRBV2	TRBJ1-5	-	few	TGTGCCAGCATGGAACAGGGTAGTCGCAATCAGCCCCAGCATTTT	CASMEQGSRNQPQHF
TRBV5-1	TRBJ2-5	TRBD2	-	TGCGCCAGCAGCCTGGGACTAGCGGGGGGGCGACAGACCCAGTACTTC	CASSLGLAGGRQTQYF
TRBV24-1	TRBJ2-3	-	-	TGTGCCACCAGTGATACAAACACAGATACGCAGTATTTT	CATSDTNTDTQYF
TRBV13	TRBJ1-6	-	-	TGTGCCAGCAGCCCAACAGGGATGAATTCACCCCTCCACTTT	CASSPTGMNSPLHF
TRBV7-2	TRBJ2-5	-	-	TGTGCCAGCAGCTTAGTCCGAGAGACCCAGTACTTC	CASSLVRETQYF
TRBV6-5	TRBJ2-7	-	-	TGTGCCAGCAGTAGTAACAGCCTCTCCTACGAGCAGTACTTC	CASSSNSLSYEQYF
TRBV12-3/TRBV12-4	TRBJ2-3	-	-	TGTGCCTCAGGGGCGAATACGCAGTATTTT	CASGANTQYF
TRBV4-1	TRBJ1-1	-	-	TGCGCCAGCAGCCCTATGGGACTCGGAGACACTGAAGCTTTCTTT	CASSPMGLGDTEAFF
TRBV4-2	TRBJ1-6	-	-	TGTGCCAGCAGCCAAGATGGGCAGCGGAATTCACCCCTCCACTTT	CASSQDGQRNSPLHF
TRBV15	TRBJ2-7	TRBD1	-	TGTGCCACCAGCAGAGATAGGGGGCCCTACGAGCAGTACTTC	CATSRDRGPYEQYF
TRBV6-6	TRBJ2-6	TRBD2	once	TGTGCCAGCATCCCGGGGGGAGTCTCTGGGGCCAACGTCCTGACTTTC	CASIPGGVSGANVLTF
TRBV9	TRBJ2-2	-	-	TGTGCCAGCAGCGTAGCGCGAAGTGGCACCGGGGAGCTGTTTTTT	CASSVARSGTGELFF
TRBV11-3	TRBJ2-5	TRBD2	-	TGTGCCAGCAGCTTAACGACTAGCACCGAGACCCAGTACTTC	CASSLTTSTETQYF
TRBV6-6	TRBJ1-5	TRBD1	once	TGTGCCAGCAGGCCTAGACAGGGGGCGGGGGGTCAGCCCCAGCATTTT	CASRPRQGAGGQPQHF
TRBV28	TRBJ1-4	-	-	TGTGCCAGCAGTTGGGGGGGACGACGTCGTGAAAAACTGTTTTTT	CASSWGGRRREKLFF
TRBV3-1/TRBV3-2	TRBJ2-3	TRBD1	-	TGTGCCAGCAGCCTCAGACAGGGAAAAGATACGCAGTATTTT	CASSLRQGKDTQYF
TRBV4-2	TRBJ2-5	TRBD2	once	TGTGCCAGCAGCCAACTAATGGGGGGGTCAGAGACCCAGTACTTC	CASSQLMGGSETQYF
TRBV19	TRBJ1-5	-	few	TGTGCCAGTAGTTTCCAGGGTGGAGGGGCAAATCAGCCCCAGCATTTT	CASSFQGGGANQPQHF
TRBV11-2	TRBJ2-7	TRBD1	-	TGTGCCAGCAGCCCAGGGAGGGACAGGGGGACCTACGAGCAGTACTTC	CASSPGRDRGTYEQYF
TRBV7-2	TRBJ1-2	-	few	TGTGCCAGCAGCCGCGGGGAATATGGCTACACCTTC	CASSRGEYGYTF
TRBV7-2	TRBJ1-6	-	-	TGTGCCAGCAGCTTAGGTTCGAATTCACCCCTCCACTTT	CASSLGSNSPLHF
TRBV10-3	TRBJ2-1	TRBD1	-	TGTGCCATCAGTGGGACCGGGACAGGGGGCTACAATGAGCAGTTCTTC	CAISGTGTGGYNEQFF
TRBV6-5	TRBJ2-1	TRBD1	-	TGTGCCAGCAGTTACTCGTTAACCCGACAGGGTAGTGAGCAGTTCTTC	CASSYSLTRQGSEQFF
TRBV9	TRBJ1-5	-	-	TGTGCCAGCAGCGTAGACCCAGGGTTTCAGCCCCAGCATTTT	CASSVDPGFQPQHF
TRBV6-5	TRBJ2-1	TRBD2	many	TGTGCCAGCAGCCCGAGCGGGATACACTACAATGAGCAGTTCTTC	CASSPSGIHYNEQFF